This T cell receptor beta chain is drawn from a study of technical replicates of blood from several donors. This table comes from immunoSEQ multiplex PCR, and its TCRdb copy is limited to in-frame clones, with some not included. The sample has some 80,000 clones; 95% to 97% are singletons. Trimming cost V 5 bases and J 1 base; bases outside gene matches: 1. The CDR3 length is 15 residues. Germline CDR1 reads MRHNA; CDR2 reads SNTAGT. This clonotype was obtained from a human donor in good health. Sequencing was done on a sample of T cells isolated from PBMCs. The chain has TRBV6-4 and TRBJ2-2, with 10 bases lining up with TRBD1. The CDR3 is CASSRTGGNTGELFF. Here the CDR3 DNA reads TGTGCCAGCAGTCGGACAGGGGGGAACACCGGGGAGCTGTTTTTT.